This T cell receptor beta chain was captured by sequencing in a study of blood T cells in healthy people across ages. CDR1 and CDR2 from the germline V gene are SGDLS and YYNGEE. This CDR3 is 13 amino acids long. V lost 2 bases to trimming and J lost 5 bases, with 10 bases between them. Caucasian individuals from Russia who were healthy and aged about 6 to 95 acted as donors. There were at least 6 micrograms of total RNA extracted from every sample. This clonotype was seen a handful of times. Its antigen is still unknown. Through a sample-barcoded 5' primer and a J-beta primer mix, a second PCR was run for 7 to 11 cycles. Template switching added a 12-random-nucleotide identifier to every cDNA molecule. TCRdb independently ran MiXCR on the 5' RACE reads; one entry per CDR3 protein. The sample carries around 1,000,000 distinct CDR3 sequences, approximately 38% recorded once. Broader study findings: A greater number of naive CD4+ cells and higher diversity distinguished long-lived donors from aged donors.

The clonotype comes from a man between 18 and 35 years old in good health. Sequenced sample: blood. The chain recombines TRBV9 with TRBJ1-1; D might be TRBD1 (6 bases). Written as DNA, the CDR3 is TGTGCCAGCAGCGTTACAGGGAGGACTGAAGCTTTCTTT. Its protein is CASSVTGRTEAFF.